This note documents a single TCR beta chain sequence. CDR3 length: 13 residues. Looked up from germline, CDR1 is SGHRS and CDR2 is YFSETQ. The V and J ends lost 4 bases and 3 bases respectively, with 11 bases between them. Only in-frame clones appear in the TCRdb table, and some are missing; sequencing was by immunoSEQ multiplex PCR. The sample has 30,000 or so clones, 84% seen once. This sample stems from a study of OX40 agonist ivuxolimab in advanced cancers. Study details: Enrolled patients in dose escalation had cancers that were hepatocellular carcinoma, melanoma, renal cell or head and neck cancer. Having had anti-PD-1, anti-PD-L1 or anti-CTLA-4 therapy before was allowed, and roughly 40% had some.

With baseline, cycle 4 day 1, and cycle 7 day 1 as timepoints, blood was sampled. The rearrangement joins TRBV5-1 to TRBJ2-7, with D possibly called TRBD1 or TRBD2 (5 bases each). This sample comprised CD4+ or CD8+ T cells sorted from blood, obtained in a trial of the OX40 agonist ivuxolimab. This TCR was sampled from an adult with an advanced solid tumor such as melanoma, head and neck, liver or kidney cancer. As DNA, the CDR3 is TGCGCCAGCAGCCGGGACGCCTACTACGAGCAGTACTTC. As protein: CASSRDAYYEQYF. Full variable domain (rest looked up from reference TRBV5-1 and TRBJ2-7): KAGVTQTPRYLIKTRGQQVTLSCSPISGHRSVSWYQQTPGQGLQFLFEYFSETQRNKGNFPGRFSGRQFSNSRSEMNVSTLELGDSALYLCASSRDAYYEQYFGPGTRLTVT.